This T cell receptor (beta chain) came from a study of memory CD4+ T cells and cytomegalovirus serostatus. The sort gate was single viable CD3+CD4+CD8-CD45RO+ cells for memory CD4+ T cells. Donors' CMV status reflects serum IgG against pp150, pp28, p38, p52. In the original processing: Out-of-frame sequences were removed, leaving roughly 2,200,000 distinct TCRbeta sequences. Libraries were prepared by immunoSEQ multiplex PCR; TCRdb keeps only in-frame clonotypes and omits some of them. V, J and clone size were drawn from that table, and D and trimming were deduced from the DNA. The profile shows about 46,000 clones, 60% to 80% of them singletons. This clone has a handful of counts. The CDR3 sequence is 15 residues long. CDR1 is SGHRS and CDR2 is YFSETQ in the germline V gene. V was trimmed by 1 base and J by 13 bases, leaving 20 bases between them.

Sequenced sample: memory CD4+ T cells from blood. This clonotype originated in an adult in good health and CMV-seronegative. The rearrangement links TRBV5-1 to TRBJ1-4; D is possibly TRBD1 (5 bases). Here the CDR3 DNA reads TGCGCCAGCAGCTTGACCGGGACCTTCTCTCAACGACTGTTTTTT. Encoded protein: CASSLTGTFSQRLFF.